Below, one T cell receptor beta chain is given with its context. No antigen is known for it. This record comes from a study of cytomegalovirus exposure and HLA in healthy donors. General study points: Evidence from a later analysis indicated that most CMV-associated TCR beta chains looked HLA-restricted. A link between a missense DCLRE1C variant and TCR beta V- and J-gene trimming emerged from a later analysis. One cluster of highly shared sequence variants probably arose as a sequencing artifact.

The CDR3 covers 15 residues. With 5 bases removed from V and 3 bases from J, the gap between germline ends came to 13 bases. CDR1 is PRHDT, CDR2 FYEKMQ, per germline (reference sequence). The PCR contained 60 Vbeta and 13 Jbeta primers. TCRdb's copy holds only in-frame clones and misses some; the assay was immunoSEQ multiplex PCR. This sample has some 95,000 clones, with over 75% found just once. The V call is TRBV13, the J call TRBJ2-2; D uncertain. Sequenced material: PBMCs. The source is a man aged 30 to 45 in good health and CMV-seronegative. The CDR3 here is CASSTFMADTGELFF. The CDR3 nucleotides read TGTGCCAGCAGCACCTTTATGGCAGACACCGGGGAGCTGTTTTTT.